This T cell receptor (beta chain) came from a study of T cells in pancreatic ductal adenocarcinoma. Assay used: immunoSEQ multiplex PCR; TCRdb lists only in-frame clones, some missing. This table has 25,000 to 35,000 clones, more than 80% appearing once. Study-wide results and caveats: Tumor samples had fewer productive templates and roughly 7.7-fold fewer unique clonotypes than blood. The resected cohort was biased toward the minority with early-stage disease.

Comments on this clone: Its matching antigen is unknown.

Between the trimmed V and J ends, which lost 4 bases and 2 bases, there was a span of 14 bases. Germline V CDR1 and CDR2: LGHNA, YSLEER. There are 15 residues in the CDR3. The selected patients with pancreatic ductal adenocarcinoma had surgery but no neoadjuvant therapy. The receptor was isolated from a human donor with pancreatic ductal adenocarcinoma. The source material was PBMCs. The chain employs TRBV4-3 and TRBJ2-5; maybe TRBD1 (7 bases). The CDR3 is CASSPGGWGQETQYF. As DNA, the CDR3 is TGCGCCAGCAGCCCAGGGGGGTGGGGACAAGAGACCCAGTACTTC.